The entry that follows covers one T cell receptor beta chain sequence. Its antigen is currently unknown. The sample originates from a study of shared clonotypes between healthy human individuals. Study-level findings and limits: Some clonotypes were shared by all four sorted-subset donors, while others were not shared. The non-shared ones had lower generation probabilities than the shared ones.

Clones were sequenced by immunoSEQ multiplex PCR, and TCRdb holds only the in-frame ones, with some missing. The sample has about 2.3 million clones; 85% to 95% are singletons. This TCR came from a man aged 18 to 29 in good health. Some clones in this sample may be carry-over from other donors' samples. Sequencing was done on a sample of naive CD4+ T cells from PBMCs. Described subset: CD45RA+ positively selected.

The DNA for the CDR3 is TGCGCCAGCAGCTGGCGGGGGACAGACTATGGCTACACCTTC. Its protein is CASSWRGTDYGYTF. The rearrangement links TRBV5-1 to TRBJ1-2, with TRBD1 matching over 7 bases. V dropped 3 bases and J dropped 3; count of bases not matched to a gene: 5. The CDR3 loop spans 14 amino acids. Germline CDR1 SGHRS, CDR2 YFSETQ. Variable domain in full (rest from reference TRBV5-1 and TRBJ1-2): KAGVTQTPRYLIKTRGQQVTLSCSPISGHRSVSWYQQTPGQGLQFLFEYFSETQRNKGNFPGRFSGRQFSNSRSEMNVSTLELGDSALYLCASSWRGTDYGYTFGSGTRLTVV.